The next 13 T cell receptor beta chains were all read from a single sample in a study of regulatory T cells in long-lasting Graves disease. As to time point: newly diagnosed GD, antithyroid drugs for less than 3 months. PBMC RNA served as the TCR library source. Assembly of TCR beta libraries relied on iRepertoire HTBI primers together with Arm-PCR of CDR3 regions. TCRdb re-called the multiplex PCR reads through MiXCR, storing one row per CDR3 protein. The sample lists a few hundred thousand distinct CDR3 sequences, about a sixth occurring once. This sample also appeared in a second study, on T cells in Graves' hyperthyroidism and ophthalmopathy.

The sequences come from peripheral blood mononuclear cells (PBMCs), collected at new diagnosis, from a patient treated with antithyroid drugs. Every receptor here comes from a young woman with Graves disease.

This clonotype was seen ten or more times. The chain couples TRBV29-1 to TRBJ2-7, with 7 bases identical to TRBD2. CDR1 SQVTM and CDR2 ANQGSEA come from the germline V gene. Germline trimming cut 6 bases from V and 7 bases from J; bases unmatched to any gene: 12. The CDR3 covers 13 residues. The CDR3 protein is CSVGSRPAGEQYF. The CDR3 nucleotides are TGCAGCGTGGGGAGCAGGCCAGCGGGGGAGCAGTACTTC.

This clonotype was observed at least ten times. CDR3 DNA: TGTGCCAGCAGCCCAAGACAGGGGTTCTCTGGAAACACCATATATTTT. It yields the protein CASSPRQGFSGNTIYF. The chain is built from TRBV13 and TRBJ1-3, with 8 bases that match TRBD1. Germline CDR1 and CDR2: PRHDT and FYEKMQ (reference sequence). CDR3 length equals 16 residues. V was pared by 5 bases and J by 0 bases, with 6 bases of the junction left unmatched. Supplemented by reference TRBV13 and TRBJ1-3, the full variable domain reads AAGVIQSPRHLIKEKRETATLKCYPIPRHDTVYWYQQGPGQDPQFLISFYEKMQSDKGSIPDRFSAQQFSDYHSELNMSSLELGDSALYFCASSPRQGFSGNTIYFGEGSWLTVV.

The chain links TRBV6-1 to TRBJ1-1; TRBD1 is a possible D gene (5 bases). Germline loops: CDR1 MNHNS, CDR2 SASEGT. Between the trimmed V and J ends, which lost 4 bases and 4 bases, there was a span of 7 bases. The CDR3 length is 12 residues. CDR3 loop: CASSGDLTEAFF. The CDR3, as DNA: TGTGCCAGCAGTGGGGACCTCACTGAAGCTTTCTTT.

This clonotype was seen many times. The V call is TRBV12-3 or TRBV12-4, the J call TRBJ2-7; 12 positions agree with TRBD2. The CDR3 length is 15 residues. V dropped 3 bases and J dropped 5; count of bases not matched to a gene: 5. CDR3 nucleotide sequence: TGTGCCAGCAGTTTTAGGACTAGCGGGATTCACGAGCAGTACTTC. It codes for CASSFRTSGIHEQYF.

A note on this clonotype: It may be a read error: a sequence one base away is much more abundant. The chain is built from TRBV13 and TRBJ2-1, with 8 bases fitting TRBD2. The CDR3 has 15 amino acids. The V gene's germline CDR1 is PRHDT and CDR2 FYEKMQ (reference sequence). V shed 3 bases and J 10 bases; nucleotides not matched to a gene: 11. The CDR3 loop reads CASSFVTGGPYEQFF. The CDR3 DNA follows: TGTGCCAGCAGCTTCGTTACGGGAGGGCCCTACGAGCAGTTCTTC.

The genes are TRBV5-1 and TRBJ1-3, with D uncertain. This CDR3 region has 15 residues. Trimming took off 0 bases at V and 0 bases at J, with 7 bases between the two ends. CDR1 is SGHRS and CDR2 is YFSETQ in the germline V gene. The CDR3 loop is CASSLGRRSGNTIYF. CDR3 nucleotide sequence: TGCGCCAGCAGCTTGGGCCGGCGCTCTGGAAACACCATATATTTT.

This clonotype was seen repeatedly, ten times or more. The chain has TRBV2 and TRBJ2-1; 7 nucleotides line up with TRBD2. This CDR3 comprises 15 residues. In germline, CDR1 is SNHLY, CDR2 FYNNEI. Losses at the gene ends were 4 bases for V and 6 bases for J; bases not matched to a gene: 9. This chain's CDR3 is CASSAGAGVVNEQFF. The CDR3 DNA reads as TGTGCCAGCAGTGCTGGCGCGGGAGTAGTCAATGAGCAGTTCTTC. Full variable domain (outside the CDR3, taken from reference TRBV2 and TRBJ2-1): EPEVTQTPSHQVTQMGQEVILRCVPISNHLYFYWYRQILGQKVEFLVSFYNNEISEKSEIFDDQFSVERPDGSNFTLKIRSTKLEDSAMYFCASSAGAGVVNEQFFGPGTRLTVL.

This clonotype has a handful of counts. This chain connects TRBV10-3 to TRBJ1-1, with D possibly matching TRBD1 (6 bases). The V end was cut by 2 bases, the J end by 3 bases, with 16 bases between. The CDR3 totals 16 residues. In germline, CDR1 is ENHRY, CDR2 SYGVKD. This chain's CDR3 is CAISEAGGGLDTEAFF. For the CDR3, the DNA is TGTGCCATCAGTGAGGCCGGGGGGGGCTTGGACACTGAAGCTTTCTTT.

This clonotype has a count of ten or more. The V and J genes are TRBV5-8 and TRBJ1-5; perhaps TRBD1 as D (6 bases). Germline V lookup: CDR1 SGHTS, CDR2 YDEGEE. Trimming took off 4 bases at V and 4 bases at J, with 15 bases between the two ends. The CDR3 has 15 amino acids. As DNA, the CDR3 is TGTGCCAGCAGCCGCCGGTCCCAGGGGAATCAGCCCCAGCATTTT. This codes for CASSRRSQGNQPQHF. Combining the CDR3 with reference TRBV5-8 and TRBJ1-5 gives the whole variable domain EAGVTQSPTHLIKTRGQQATLRCSPISGHTSVYWYQQALGLGLQFLLWYDEGEERNRGNFPPRFSGRQFPNYSSELNVNALELEDSALYLCASSRRSQGNQPQHFGDGTRLSIL.

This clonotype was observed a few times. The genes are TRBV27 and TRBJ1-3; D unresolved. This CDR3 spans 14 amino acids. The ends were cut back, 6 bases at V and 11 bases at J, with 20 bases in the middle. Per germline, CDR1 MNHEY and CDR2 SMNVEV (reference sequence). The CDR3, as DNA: TGTGCCAGCAGCCTCGAGTGGGGTAGAGGGTCCATATATTTT. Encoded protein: CASSLEWGRGSIYF.

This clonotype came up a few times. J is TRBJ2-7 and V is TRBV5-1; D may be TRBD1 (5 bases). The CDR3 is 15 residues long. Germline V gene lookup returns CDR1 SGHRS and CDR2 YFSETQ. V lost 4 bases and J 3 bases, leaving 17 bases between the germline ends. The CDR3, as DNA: TGCGCCAGCAGCCACCCTAAAGGGGCCCTCTACGAGCAGTACTTC. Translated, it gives CASSHPKGALYEQYF.

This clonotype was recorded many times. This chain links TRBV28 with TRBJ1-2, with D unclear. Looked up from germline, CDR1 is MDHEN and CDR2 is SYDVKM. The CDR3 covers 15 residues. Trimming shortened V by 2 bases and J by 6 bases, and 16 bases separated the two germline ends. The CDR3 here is CASSLPLTDANGYTF. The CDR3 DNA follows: TGTGCCAGCAGTTTACCCCTCACAGACGCCAATGGCTACACCTTC.

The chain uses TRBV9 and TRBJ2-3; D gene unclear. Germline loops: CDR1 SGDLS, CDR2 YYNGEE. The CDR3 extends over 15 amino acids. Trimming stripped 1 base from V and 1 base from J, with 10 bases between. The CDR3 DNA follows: TGTGCCAGCAGCGTATTGGCCAGTGGCACAGATACGCAGTATTTT. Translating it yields CASSVLASGTDTQYF.